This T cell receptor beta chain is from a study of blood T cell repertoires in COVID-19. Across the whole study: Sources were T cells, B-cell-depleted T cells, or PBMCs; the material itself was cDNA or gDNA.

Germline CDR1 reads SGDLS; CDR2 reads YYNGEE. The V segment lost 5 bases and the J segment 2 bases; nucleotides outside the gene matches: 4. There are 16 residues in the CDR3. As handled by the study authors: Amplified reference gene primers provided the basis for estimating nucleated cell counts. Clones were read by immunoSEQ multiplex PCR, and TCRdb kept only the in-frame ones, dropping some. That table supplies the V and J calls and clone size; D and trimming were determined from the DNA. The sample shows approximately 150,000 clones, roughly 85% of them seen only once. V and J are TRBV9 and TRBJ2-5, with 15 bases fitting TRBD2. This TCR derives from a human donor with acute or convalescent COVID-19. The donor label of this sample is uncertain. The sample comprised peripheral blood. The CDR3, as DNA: TGTGCCAGCAGTCCCGGACTAGCGGGGGGGCAAGAGACCCAGTACTTC. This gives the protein CASSPGLAGGQETQYF.